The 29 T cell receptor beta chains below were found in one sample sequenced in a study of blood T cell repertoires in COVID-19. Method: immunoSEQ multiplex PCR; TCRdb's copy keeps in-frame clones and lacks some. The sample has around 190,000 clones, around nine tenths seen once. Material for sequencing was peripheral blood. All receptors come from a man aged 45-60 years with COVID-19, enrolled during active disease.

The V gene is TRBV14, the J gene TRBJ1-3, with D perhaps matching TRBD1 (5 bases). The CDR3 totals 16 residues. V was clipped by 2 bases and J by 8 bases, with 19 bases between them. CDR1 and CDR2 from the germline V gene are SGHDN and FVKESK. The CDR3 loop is CASSQRDGQRQDTIYF. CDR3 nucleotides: TGTGCCAGCAGCCAACGAGACGGACAACGGCAGGACACCATATATTTT. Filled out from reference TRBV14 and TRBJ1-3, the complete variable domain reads EAGVTQFPSHSVIEKGQTVTLRCDPISGHDNLYWYRRVMGKEIKFLLHFVKESKQDESGMPNNRFLAERTGGTYSTLKVQPAELEDSGVYFCASSQRDGQRQDTIYFGEGSWLTVV.

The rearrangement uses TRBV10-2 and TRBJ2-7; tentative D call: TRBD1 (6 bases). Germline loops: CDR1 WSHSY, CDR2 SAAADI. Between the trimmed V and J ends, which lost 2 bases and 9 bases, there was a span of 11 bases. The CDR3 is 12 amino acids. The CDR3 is CASSEDRLLQYF. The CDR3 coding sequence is TGCGCCAGCAGTGAGGACAGGTTATTGCAGTACTTC.

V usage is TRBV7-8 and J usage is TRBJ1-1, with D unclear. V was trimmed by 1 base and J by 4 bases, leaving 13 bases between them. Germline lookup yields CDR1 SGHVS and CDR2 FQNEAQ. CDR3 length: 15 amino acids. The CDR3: CASSLERVGFTEAFF. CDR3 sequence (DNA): TGTGCCAGCAGCTTAGAGAGGGTCGGATTCACTGAAGCTTTCTTT.

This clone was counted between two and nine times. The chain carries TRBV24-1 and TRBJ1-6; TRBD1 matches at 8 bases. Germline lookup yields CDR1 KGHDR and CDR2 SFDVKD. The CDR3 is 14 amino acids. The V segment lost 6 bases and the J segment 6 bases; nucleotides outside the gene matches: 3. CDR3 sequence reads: CATSQGAGNSPLHF. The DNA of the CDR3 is TGTGCCACCAGTCAGGGGGCGGGTAATTCACCCCTCCACTTT.

CDR3 coding DNA: TGTGCCAGCTCACCCCCCGCCTGGACAGGGGAGATAGCTTTCTTT. Encoded protein: CASSPPAWTGEIAFF. The V and J genes are TRBV18 and TRBJ1-1; 9 nucleotides align to TRBD1. The V and J ends lost 3 bases and 10 bases, in that order; junction bases with no gene match: 12. Germline V gene lookup returns CDR1 KGHSH and CDR2 LQKENI. The CDR3 has 15 amino acids.

Here the CDR3 DNA reads TGTGCCAGCAGGGACCCCGGACTAGCGGGAGGGTCCTACGAGCAGTACTTC. This sequence encodes CASRDPGLAGGSYEQYF. This chain connects TRBV2 to TRBJ2-7, with 15 bases aligning to TRBD2. The CDR3 loop spans 17 amino acids. The germline CDR1 and CDR2 sequences are SNHLY and FYNNEI. Unmatched junction bases numbered 7, after V lost 6 bases and J lost 1 base.

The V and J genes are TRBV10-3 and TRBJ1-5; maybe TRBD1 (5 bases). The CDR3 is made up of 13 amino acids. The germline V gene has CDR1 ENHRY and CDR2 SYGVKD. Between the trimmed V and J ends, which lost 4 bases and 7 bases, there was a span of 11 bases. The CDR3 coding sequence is TGTGCCATCAGTGGACAGAGAGACCAGCCCCAGCATTTT. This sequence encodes CAISGQRDQPQHF.

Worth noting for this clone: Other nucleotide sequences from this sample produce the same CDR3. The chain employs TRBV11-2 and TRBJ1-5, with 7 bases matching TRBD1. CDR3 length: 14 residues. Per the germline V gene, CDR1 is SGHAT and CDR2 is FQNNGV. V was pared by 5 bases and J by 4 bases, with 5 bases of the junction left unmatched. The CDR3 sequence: CASSPGTANQPQHF. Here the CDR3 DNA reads TGTGCCAGCAGCCCAGGGACAGCTAATCAGCCCCAGCATTTT.

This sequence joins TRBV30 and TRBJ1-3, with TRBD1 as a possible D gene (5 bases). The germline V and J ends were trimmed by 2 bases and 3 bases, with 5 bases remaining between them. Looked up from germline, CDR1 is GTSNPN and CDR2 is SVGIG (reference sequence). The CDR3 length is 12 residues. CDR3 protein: CAWSQGGNTIYF. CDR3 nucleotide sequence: TGTGCCTGGAGTCAGGGTGGAAACACCATATATTTT.

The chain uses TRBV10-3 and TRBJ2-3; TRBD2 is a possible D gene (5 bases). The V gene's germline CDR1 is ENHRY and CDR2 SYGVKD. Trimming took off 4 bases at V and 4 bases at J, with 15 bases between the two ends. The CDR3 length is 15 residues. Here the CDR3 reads CAISVTPGEADTQYF. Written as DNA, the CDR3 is TGTGCCATCAGTGTTACCCCCGGGGAAGCAGATACGCAGTATTTT.

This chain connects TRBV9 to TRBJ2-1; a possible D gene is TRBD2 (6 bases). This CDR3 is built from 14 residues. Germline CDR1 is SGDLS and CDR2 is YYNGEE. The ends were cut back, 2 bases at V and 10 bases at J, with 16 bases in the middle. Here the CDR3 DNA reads TGTGCCAGCAGCGTTCTAGGGGCGGGGCGGGAGCAGTTCTTC. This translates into CASSVLGAGREQFF.

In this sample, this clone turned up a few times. CDR3 nucleotides: TGTGCCAGCCGCCCGGGACACACTAGCTATGGCTACACCTTC. Protein sequence: CASRPGHTSYGYTF. The J gene is TRBJ1-2, the V gene TRBV19, with D possibly matching TRBD1 (6 bases). CDR1 is LNHDA and CDR2 is SQIVND in the germline V gene (reference sequence). This CDR3 contains 14 residues. The V end was cut by 9 bases, the J end by 4 bases, with 18 bases between.

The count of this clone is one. The CDR3 coding sequence is TGTGCCTGGAGTGTTGGGACAGCCTCCTACAATGAGCAGTTCTTC. Encoded protein: CAWSVGTASYNEQFF. The chain is built from TRBV30 and TRBJ2-1; 7 bases agree with TRBD1. Germline lookup yields CDR1 GTSNPN and CDR2 SVGIG (reference sequence). The V and J ends lost 0 bases and 0 bases, in that order; junction bases with no gene match: 2. This CDR3 spans 15 amino acids.

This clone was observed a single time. Here the CDR3 DNA reads TGTGCCAGCAGGCTACCAAGCACAGATACGCAGTATTTT. This sequence encodes CASRLPSTDTQYF. The J gene is TRBJ2-3, the V gene TRBV12-3 or TRBV12-4; unclear D gene. This CDR3 is 13 amino acids long. V lost 6 bases to trimming and J lost 0 bases, with 7 bases between them.

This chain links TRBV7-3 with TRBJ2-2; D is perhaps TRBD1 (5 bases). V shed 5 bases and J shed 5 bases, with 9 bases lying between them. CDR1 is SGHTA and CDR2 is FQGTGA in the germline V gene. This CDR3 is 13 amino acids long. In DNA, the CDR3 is TGTGCCAGCAGCACTACAGGAACCGGGGAGCTGTTTTTT. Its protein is CASSTTGTGELFF.

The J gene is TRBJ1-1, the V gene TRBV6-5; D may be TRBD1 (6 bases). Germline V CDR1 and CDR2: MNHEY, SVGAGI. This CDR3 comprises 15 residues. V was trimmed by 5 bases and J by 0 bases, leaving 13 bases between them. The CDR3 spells CASSKAGTLNTEAFF. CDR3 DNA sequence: TGTGCCAGCAGTAAGGCCGGGACATTGAACACTGAAGCTTTCTTT.

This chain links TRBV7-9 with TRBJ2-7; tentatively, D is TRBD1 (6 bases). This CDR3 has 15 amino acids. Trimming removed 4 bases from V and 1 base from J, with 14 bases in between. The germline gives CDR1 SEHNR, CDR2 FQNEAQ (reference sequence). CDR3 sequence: CASSSRKDSSYEQYF. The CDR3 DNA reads TGTGCCAGCAGCTCGCGAAAGGACAGTTCCTACGAGCAGTACTTC.

The CDR3 loop is CASSQDVGGANTGELFF. The CDR3 coding sequence is TGCGCCAGCAGCCAAGATGTTGGCGGGGCGAACACCGGGGAGCTGTTTTTT. V gene TRBV4-1 combines with J gene TRBJ2-2; D might be TRBD2 (6 bases). Deletions cut 0 bases from V and 0 bases from J, with 11 bases between. CDR1 and CDR2 (germline): MGHRA, YSYEKL. The CDR3 is 17 residues long.

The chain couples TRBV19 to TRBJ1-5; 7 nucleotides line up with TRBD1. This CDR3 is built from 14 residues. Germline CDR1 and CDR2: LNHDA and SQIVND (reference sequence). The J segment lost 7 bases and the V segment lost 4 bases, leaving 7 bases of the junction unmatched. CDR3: CASSTGQLTQPQHF. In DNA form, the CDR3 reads TGTGCCAGTAGTACGGGACAGTTGACCCAGCCCCAGCATTTT.

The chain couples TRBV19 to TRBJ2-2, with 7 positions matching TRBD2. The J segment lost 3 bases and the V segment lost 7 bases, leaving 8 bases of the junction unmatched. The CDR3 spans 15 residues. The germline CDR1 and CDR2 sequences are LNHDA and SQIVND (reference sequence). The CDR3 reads CASTGRGSDTGELFF. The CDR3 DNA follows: TGTGCCAGTACCGGGCGGGGGTCAGACACCGGGGAGCTGTTTTTT.

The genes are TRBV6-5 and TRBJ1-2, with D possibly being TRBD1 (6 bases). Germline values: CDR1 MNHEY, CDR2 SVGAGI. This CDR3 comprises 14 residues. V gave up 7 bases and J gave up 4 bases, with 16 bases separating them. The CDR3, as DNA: TGTGCCAGCACGGGGACAAAGAGAGTCTATGGCTACACCTTC. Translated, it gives CASTGTKRVYGYTF.

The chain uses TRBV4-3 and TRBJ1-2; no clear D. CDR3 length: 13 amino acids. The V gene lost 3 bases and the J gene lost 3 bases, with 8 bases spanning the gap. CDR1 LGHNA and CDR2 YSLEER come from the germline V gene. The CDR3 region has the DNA TGCGCCAGCAGCCAGGAGGAATACTATGGCTACACCTTC. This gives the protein CASSQEEYYGYTF.

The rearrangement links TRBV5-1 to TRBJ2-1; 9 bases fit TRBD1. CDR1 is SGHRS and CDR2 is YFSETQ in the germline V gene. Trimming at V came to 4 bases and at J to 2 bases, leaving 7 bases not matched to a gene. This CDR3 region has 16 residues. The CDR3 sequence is CASSATGTGTYNEQFF. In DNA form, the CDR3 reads TGCGCCAGCAGCGCAACCGGGACAGGGACCTACAATGAGCAGTTCTTC.

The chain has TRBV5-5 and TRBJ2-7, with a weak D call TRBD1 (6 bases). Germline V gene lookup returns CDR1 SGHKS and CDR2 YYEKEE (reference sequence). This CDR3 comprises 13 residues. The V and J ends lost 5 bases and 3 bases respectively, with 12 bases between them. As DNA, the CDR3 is TGTGCCAGCAGTCGTCTGGACAGCTACGAGCAGTACTTC. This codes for CASSRLDSYEQYF.

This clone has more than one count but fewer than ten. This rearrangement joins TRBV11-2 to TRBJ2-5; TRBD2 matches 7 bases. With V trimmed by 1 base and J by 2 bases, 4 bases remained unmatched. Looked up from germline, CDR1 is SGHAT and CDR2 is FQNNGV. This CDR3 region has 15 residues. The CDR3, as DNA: TGTGCCAGCAGCTTAGCCGGGGGGAGTCAAGAGACCCAGTACTTC. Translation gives CASSLAGGSQETQYF. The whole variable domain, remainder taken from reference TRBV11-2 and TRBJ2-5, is EAGVAQSPRYKIIEKRQSVAFWCNPISGHATLYWYQQILGQGPKLLIQFQNNGVVDDSQLPKDRFSAERLKGVDSTLKIQPAKLEDSAVYLCASSLAGGSQETQYFGPGTRLLVL.

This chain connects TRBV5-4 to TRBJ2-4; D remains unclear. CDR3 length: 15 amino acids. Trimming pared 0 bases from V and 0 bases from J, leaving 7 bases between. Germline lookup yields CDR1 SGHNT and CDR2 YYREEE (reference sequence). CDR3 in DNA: TGTGCCAGCAGCTTGGACTCATCAGCCAAAAACATTCAGTACTTC. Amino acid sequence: CASSLDSSAKNIQYF.

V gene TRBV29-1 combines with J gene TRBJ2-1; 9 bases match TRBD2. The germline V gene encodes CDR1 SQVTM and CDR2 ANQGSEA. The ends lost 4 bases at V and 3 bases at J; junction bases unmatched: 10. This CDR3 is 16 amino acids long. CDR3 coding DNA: TGCAGCGTTGGCCCCATAGCGGGAGATAACTACAATGAGCAGTTCTTC. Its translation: CSVGPIAGDNYNEQFF.

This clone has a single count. CDR3 sequence: CAWSRDSNSPLHF. CDR3 sequence (DNA): TGTGCCTGGAGTAGGGACAGTAATTCACCCCTCCACTTT. The J gene is TRBJ1-6, the V gene TRBV30; 7 nucleotides align to TRBD1. V dropped 2 bases and J dropped 6; count of bases not matched to a gene: 1. The germline CDR1 and CDR2 sequences are GTSNPN and SVGIG (reference sequence). The CDR3 contains 13 residues.

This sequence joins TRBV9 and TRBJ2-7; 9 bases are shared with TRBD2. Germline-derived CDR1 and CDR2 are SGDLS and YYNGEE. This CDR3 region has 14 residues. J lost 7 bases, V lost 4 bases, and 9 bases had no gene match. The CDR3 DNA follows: TGTGCCAGCAGCCCGAGCGGGGGGCCCGGTGAGCAGTACTTC. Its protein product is CASSPSGGPGEQYF.